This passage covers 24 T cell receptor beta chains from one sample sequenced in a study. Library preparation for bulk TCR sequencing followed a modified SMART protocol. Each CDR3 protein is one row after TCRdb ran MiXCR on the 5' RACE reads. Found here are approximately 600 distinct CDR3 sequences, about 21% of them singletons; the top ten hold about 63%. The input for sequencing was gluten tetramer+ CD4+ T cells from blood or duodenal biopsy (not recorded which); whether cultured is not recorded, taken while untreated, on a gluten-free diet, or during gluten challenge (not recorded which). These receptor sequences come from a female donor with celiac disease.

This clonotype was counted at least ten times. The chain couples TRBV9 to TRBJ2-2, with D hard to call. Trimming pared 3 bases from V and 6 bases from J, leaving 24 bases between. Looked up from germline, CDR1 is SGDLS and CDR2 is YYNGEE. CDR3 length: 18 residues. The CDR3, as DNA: TGTGCCAGCAGCGGTGGAGTGAGAGATTCTCCCGGCGCCGGGGAGCTGTTTTTT. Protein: CASSGGVRDSPGAGELFF.

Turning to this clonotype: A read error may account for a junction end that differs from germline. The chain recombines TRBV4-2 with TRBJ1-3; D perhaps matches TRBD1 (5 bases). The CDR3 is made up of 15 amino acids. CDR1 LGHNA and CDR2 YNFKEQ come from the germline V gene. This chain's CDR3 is CATSHRALGGNTICF. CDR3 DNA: TGTGCCACCAGTCACCGGGCGCTGGGGGGAAACACCATATGTTTT.

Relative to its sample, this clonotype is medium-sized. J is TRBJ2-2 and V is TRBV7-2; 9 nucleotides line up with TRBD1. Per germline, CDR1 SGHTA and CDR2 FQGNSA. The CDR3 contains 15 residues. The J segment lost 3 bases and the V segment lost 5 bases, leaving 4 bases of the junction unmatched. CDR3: CASSLRTGDTGELFF. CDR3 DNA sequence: TGTGCCAGCAGCCTGAGGACAGGGGACACCGGGGAGCTGTTTTTT.

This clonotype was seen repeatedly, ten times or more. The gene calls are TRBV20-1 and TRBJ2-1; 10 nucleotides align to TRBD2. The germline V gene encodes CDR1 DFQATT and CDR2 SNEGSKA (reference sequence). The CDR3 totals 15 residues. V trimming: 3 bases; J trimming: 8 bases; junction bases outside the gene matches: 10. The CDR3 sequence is CSASHPTSGTDEQFF. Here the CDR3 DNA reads TGCAGTGCTAGTCACCCCACTAGCGGGACCGATGAGCAGTTCTTC.

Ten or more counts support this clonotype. In DNA form, the CDR3 reads TGTGCCAGCAGCTCTCAGGGCCATGAGCAGTTCTTC. It is translated as CASSSQGHEQFF. The chain links TRBV12-3 or TRBV12-4 to TRBJ2-1; D may be TRBD1 (5 bases). The CDR3 contains 12 residues. Trimming cost V 6 bases and J 8 bases, with 11 bases left between them.

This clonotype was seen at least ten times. In nucleotides, the CDR3 is TGTGCTAGTGGACTTGGACGTGAGTACGAGCAGTACTTC. This codes for CASGLGREYEQYF. The gene calls are TRBV12-5 and TRBJ2-7; D is unresolved. Per the germline V gene, CDR1 is LGHNT and CDR2 is FRNRAP. This CDR3 comprises 13 residues. With 6 bases removed from V and 4 bases from J, the gap between germline ends came to 13 bases.

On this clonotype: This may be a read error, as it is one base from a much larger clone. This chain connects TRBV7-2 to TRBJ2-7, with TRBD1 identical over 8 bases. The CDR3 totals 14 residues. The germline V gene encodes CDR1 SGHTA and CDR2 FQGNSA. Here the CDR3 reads CANSLLDRAYGQYF. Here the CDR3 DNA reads TGTGCCAACAGCTTATTGGACAGGGCGTACGGGCAGTACTTC. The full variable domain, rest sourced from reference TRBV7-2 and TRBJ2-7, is GAGVSQSPSNKVTEKGKDVELRCDPISGHTALYWYRQSLGQGLEFLIYFQGNSAPDKSGLPSDRFSAERTGGSVSTLTIQRTQQEDSAVYLCANSLLDRAYGQYFGPGTRLTVT.

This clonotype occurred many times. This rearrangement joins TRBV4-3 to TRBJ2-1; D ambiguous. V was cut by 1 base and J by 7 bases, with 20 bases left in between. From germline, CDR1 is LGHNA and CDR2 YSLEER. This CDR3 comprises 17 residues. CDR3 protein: CASSQGVLGRENNEQFF. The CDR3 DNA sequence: TGCGCCAGCAGCCAAGGGGTATTGGGCCGTGAAAATAATGAGCAGTTCTTC.

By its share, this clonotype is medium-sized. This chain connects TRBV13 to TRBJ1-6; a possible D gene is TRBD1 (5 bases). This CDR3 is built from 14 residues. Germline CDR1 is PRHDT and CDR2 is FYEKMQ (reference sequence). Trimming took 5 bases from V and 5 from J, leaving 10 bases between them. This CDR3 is CASSMGRNNSPLHF. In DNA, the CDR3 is TGTGCCAGCAGCATGGGACGGAATAATTCACCCCTCCACTTT.

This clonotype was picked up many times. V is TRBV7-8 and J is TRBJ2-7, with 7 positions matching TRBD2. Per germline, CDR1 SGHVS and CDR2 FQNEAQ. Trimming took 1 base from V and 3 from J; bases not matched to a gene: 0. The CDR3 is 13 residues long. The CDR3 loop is CASSLERDYEQYF. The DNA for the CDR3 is TGTGCCAGCAGCTTAGAGCGGGACTACGAGCAGTACTTC.

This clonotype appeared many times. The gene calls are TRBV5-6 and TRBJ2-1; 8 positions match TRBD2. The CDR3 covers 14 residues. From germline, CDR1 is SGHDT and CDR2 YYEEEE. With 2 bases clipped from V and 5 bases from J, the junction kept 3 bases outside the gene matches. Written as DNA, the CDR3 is TGTGCCAGCAGCTTCGGGACTAGGGACAATGAGCAGTTCTTC. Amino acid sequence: CASSFGTRDNEQFF.

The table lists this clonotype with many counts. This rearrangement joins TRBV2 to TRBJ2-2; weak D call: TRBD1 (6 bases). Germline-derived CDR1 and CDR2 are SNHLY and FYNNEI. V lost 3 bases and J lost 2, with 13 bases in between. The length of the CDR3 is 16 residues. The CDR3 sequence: CASSDVTGRNTGELFF. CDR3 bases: TGTGCCAGCAGTGATGTGACAGGACGAAACACCGGGGAGCTGTTTTTT.

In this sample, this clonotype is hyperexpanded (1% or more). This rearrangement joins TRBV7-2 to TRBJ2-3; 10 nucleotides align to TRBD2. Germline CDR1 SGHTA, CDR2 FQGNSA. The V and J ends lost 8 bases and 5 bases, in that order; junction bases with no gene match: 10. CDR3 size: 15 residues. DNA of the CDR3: TGTGCCAGCGGTTGGCTAGCGGGAGCGGGAGATACGCAGTATTTT. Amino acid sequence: CASGWLAGAGDTQYF.

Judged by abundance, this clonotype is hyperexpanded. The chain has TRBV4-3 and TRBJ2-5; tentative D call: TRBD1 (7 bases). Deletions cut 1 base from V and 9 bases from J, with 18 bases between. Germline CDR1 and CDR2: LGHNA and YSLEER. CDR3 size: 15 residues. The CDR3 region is CASSQVAVEGAPQYF. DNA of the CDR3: TGCGCCAGCAGCCAAGTGGCGGTGGAGGGGGCCCCCCAGTACTTC.

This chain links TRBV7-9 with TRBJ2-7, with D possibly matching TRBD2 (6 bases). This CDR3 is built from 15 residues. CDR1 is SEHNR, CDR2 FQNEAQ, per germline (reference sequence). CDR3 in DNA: TGTGCCAGCAGCGTAGCGGCAGCAGATTCCTACGAGCAGGACGTC. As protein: CASSVAAADSYEQDV.

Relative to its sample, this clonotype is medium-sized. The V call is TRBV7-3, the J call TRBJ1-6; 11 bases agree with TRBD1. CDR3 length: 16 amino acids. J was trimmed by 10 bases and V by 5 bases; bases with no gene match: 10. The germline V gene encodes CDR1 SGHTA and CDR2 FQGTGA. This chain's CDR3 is CASSPYGQGANSPLHF. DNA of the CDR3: TGTGCCAGCAGCCCTTATGGACAGGGGGCCAACTCACCCCTCCACTTT.

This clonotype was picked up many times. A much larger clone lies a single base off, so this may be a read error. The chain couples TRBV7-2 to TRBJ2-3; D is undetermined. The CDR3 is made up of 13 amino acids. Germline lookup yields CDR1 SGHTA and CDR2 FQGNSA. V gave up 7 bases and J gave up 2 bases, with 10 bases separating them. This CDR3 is CASIFRVTDTQYF. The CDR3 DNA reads TGTGCCAGCATCTTCCGGGTCACAGATACGCAGTATTTT.

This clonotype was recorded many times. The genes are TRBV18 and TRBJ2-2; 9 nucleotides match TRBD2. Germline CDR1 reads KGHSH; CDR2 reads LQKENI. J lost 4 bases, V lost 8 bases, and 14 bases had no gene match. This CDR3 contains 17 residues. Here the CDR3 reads CASGGQTASGITGELFF. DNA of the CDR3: TGTGCCAGCGGGGGCCAGACGGCTAGCGGGATCACCGGGGAGCTGTTTTTT.

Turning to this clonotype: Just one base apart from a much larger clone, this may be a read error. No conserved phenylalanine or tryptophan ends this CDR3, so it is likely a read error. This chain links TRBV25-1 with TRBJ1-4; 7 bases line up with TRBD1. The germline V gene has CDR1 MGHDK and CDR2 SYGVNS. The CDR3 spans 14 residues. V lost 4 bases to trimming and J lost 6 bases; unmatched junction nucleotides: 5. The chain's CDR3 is CASSVHRGDEKLFC. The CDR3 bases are TGTGCCAGCAGTGTTCACAGGGGAGATGAAAAACTGTTTTGT.

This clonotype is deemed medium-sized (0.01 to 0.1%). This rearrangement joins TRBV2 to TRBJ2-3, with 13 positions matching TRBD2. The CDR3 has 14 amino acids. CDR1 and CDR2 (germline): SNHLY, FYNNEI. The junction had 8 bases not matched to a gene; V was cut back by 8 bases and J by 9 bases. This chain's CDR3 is CASRGTSGILTQYF. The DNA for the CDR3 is TGTGCCAGCCGGGGGACTAGCGGGATATTGACGCAGTATTTT.

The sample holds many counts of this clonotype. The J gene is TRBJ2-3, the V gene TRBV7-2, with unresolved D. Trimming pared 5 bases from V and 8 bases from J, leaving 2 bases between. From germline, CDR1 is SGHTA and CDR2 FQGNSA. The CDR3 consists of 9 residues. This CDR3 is CASSLTQYF. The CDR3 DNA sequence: TGTGCCAGCAGCCTTACGCAGTATTTT.

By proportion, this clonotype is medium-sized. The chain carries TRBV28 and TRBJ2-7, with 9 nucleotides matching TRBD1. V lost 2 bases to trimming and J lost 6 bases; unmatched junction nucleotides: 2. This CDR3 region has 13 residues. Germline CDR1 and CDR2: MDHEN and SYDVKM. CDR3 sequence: CASSLTTGGEQYF. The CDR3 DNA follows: TGTGCCAGCAGTTTAACGACAGGGGGCGAGCAGTACTTC.

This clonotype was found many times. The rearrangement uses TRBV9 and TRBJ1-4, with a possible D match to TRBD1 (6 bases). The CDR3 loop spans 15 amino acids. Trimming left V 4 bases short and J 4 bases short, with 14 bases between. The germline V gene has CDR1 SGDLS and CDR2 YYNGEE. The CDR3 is CASSSSTGHNEKLFF. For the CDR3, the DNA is TGTGCCAGCAGCTCAAGTACAGGGCATAATGAAAAACTGTTTTTT. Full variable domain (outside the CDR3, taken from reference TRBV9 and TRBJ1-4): DSGVTQTPKHLITATGQRVTLRCSPRSGDLSVYWYQQSLDQGLQFLIQYYNGEERAKGNILERFSAQQFPDLHSELNLSSLELGDSALYFCASSSSTGHNEKLFFGSGTQLSVL.

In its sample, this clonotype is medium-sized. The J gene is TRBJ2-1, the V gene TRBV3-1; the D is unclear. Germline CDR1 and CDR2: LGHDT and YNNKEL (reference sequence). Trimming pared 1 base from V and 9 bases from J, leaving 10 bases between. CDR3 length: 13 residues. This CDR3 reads CASSQGSAIEQFF. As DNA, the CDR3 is TGTGCCAGCAGCCAAGGATCGGCCATTGAGCAGTTCTTC.